A few counts support the clone carrying this T cell receptor (beta chain). These data belong to a study of blood T cell repertoires in COVID-19. The wider study: The United States, Italy and Spain provided the acute and convalescent COVID-19 samples. T cells, B-cell-depleted T cells, or PBMCs supplied cDNA or gDNA.

As handled by the study authors: Amplifying reference gene primers gave estimates of nucleated cell counts. The table came from immunoSEQ multiplex PCR; TCRdb's copy has only in-frame clones and leaves some out. The V and J calls and clone size are taken from that table; D and trimming were inferred from the DNA. The sample contains some 74,000 clones, approximately 78% of which appear only once. Germline V gene data show CDR1 as MGHRA and CDR2 as YSYEKL. V trimming: 0 bases; J trimming: 5 bases; junction bases outside the gene matches: 9. The CDR3 contains 16 residues. V usage is TRBV4-1 and J usage is TRBJ1-2; TRBD1 agrees at 7 bases. Material for sequencing was peripheral blood. The sequence came from a woman of 80 years or more with active or convalescent COVID-19. The CDR3 is CASSQDAQQGTYGYTF. For the CDR3, the DNA is TGCGCCAGCAGCCAAGATGCCCAACAGGGGACTTATGGCTACACCTTC.